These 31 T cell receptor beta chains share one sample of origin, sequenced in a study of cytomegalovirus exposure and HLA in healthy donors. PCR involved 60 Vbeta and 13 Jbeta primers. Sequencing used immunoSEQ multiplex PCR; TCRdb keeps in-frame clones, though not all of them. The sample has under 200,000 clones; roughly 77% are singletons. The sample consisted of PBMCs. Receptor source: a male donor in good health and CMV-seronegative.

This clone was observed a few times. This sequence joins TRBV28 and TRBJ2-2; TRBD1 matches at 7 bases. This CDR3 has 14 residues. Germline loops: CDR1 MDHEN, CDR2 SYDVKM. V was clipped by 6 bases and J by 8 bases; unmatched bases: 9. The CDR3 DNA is TGTGCCAGCAGGACAGGGTCCGGGAAAGGGGAGCTGTTTTTT. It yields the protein CASRTGSGKGELFF.

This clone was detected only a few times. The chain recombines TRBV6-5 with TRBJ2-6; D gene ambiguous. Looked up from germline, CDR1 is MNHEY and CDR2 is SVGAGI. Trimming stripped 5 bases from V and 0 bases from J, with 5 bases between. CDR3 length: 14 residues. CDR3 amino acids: CASSGNSGANVLTF. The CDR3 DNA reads TGTGCCAGCAGTGGCAACTCTGGGGCCAACGTCCTGACTTTC.

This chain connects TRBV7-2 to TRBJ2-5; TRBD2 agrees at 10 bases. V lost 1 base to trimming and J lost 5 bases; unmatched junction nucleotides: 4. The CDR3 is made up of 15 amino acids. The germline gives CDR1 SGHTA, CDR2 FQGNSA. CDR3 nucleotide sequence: TGTGCCAGCAGCTTAGTAGCGGGAGGTTGGGAGACCCAGTACTTC. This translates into CASSLVAGGWETQYF.

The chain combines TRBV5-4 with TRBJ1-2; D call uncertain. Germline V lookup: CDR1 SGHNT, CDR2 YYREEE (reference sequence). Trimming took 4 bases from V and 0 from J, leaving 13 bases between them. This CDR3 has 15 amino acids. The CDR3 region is CASSVYSLANYGYTF. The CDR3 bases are TGTGCCAGCAGCGTTTATTCCTTAGCTAACTATGGCTACACCTTC.

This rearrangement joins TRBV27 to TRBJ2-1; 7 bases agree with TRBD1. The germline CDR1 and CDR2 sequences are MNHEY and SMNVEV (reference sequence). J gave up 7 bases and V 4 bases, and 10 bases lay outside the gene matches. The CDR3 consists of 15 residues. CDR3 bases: TGTGCCAGCAGTTACGGTGGTCAGGGGGTTAATGAGCAGTTCTTC. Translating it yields CASSYGGQGVNEQFF.

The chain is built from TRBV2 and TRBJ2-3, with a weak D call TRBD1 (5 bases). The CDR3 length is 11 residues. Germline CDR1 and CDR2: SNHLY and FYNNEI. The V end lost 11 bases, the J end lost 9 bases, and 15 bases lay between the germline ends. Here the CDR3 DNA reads TGTGCCGGGTCCACAGGAAACACGCAGTATTTT. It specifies CAGSTGNTQYF.

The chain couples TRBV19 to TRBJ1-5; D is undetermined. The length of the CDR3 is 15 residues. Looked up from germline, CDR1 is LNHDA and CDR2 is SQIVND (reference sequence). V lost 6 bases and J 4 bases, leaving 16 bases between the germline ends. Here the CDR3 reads CASRPLSPGNQPQHF. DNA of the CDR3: TGTGCCAGTAGACCCCTGTCCCCGGGAAATCAGCCCCAGCATTTT.

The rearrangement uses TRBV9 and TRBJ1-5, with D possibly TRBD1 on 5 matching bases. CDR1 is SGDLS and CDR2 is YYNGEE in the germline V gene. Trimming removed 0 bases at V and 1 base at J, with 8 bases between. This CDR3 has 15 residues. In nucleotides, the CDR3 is TGTGCCAGCAGCGTAGGGGGCGAGAGCAATCAGCCCCAGCATTTT. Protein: CASSVGGESNQPQHF.

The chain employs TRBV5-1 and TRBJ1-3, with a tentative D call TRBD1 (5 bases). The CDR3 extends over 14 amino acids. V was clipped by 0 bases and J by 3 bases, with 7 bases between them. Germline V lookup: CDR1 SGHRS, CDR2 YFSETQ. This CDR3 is CASSLGGGGNTIYF. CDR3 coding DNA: TGCGCCAGCAGCTTGGGGGGCGGTGGAAACACCATATATTTT.

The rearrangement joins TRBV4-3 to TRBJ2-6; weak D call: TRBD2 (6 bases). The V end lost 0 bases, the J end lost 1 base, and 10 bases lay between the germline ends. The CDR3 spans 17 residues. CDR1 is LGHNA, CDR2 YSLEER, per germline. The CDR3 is CASSQELRGSGANVLTF. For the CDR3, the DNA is TGCGCCAGCAGCCAAGAACTTCGGGGGTCTGGGGCCAACGTCCTGACTTTC.

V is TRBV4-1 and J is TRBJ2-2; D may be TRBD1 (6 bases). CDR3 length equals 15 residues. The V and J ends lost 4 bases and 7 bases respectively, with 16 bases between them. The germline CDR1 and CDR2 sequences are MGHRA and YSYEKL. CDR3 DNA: TGCGCCAGCAGCCCCCAAAACAGGGCGGACGGGGAGCTGTTTTTT. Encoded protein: CASSPQNRADGELFF.

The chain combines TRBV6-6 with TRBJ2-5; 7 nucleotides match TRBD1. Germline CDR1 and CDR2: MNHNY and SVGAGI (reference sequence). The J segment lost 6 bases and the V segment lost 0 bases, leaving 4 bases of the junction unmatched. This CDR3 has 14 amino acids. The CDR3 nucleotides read TGTGCCAGCAGTTACTCGACAGGGTTTCAGACCCAGTACTTC. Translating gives CASSYSTGFQTQYF.

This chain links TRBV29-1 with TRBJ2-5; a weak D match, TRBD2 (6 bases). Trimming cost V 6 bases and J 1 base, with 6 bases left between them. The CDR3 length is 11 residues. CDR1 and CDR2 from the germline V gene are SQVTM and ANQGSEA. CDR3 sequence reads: CSVGLQETQYF. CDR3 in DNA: TGCAGCGTGGGACTCCAAGAGACCCAGTACTTC. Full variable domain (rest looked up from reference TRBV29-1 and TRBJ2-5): SAVISQKPSRDICQRGTSLTIQCQVDSQVTMMFWYRQQPGQSLTLIATANQGSEATYESGFVIDKFPISRPNLTFSTLTVSNMSPEDSSIYLCSVGLQETQYFGPGTRLLVL.

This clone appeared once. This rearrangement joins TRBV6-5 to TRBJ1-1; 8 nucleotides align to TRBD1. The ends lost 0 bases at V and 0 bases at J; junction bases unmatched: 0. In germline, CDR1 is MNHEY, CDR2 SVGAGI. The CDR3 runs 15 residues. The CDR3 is CASSYSTGVNTEAFF. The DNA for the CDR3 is TGTGCCAGCAGTTACTCGACAGGGGTGAACACTGAAGCTTTCTTT.

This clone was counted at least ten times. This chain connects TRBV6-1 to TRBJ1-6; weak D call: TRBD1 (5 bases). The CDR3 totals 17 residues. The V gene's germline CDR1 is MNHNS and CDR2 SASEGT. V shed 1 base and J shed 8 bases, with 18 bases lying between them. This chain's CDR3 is CASSEGAGRTNYSPLHF. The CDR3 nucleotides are TGTGCCAGCAGTGAAGGGGCAGGGAGGACTAATTATTCACCCCTCCACTTT.

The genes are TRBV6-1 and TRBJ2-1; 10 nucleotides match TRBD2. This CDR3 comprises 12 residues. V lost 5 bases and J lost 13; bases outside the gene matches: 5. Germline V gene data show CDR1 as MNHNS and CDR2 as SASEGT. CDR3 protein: CASSPSGREQFF. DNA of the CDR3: TGTGCCAGCAGTCCTAGCGGGAGAGAACAGTTCTTC.

The chain's CDR3 is CASSHNRGLFF. The CDR3 nucleotides read TGCGCCAGCAGTCATAACAGGGGCCTGTTTTTT. The chain uses TRBV10-1 and TRBJ1-4; 7 bases agree with TRBD1. CDR1 and CDR2 (germline): WNHNN, SYGVQD (reference sequence). The CDR3 is made up of 11 amino acids. Trimming removed 5 bases from V and 14 bases from J; junction bases left unmatched: 5.

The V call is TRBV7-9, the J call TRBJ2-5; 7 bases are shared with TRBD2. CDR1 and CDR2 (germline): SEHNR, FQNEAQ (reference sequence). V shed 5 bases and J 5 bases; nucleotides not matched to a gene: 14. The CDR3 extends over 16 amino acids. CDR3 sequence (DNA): TGTGCCAGCAGCGACCCAAGTCGCGGGAGAGGGGAGACCCAGTACTTC. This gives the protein CASSDPSRGRGETQYF.

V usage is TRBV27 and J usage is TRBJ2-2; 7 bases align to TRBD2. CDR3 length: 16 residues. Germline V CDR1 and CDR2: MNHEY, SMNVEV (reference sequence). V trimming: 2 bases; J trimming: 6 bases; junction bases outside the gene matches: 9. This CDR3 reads CASSLAGVTSSGELFF. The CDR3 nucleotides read TGTGCCAGCAGTTTAGCGGGAGTAACCTCGTCCGGGGAGCTGTTTTTT.

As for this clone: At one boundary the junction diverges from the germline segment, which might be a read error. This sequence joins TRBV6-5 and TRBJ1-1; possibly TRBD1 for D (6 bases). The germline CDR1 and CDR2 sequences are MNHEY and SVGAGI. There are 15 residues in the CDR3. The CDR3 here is CASRQLQIRDTESFF. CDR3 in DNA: TGTGCCAGCAGGCAACTTCAGATTAGGGACACTGAATCTTTCTTT.

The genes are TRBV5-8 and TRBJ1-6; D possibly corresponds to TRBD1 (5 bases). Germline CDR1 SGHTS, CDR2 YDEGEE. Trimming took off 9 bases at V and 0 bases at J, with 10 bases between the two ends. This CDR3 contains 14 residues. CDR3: CATTDTSYNSPLHF. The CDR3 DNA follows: TGTGCCACTACGGACACCTCCTATAATTCACCCCTCCACTTT.

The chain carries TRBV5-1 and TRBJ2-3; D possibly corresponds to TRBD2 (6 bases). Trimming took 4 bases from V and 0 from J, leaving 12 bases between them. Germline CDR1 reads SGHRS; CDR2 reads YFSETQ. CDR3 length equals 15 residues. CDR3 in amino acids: CASSRTTTSTDTQYF. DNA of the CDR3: TGCGCCAGCAGCCGGACTACCACTAGCACAGATACGCAGTATTTT.

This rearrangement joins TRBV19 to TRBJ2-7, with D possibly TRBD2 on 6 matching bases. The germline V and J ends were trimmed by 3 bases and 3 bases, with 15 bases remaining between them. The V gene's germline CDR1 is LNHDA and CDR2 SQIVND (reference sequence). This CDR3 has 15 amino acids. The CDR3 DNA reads TGTGCCAGTAGTATTGCGTTTGGAGGGTTCTACGAGCAGTACTTC. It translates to CASSIAFGGFYEQYF.

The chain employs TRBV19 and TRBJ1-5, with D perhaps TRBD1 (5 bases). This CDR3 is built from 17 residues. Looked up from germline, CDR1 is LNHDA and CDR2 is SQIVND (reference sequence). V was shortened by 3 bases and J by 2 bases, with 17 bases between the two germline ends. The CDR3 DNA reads TGTGCCAGTAGTATCCGGCAGGGAGGTCTTGGCAATCAGCCCCAGCATTTT. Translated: CASSIRQGGLGNQPQHF.

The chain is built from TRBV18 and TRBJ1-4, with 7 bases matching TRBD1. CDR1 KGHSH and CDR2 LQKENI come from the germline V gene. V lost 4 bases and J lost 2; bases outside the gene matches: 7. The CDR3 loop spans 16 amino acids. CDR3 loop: CASSHRQGHTNEKLFF. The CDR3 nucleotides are TGTGCCAGCTCACACCGACAGGGCCACACTAATGAAAAACTGTTTTTT.

CDR3 nucleotide sequence: TGTGCCAGCACCGGAGTATACTCGGAGGTTTTCGGTGGCTACACCTTC. It translates to CASTGVYSEVFGGYTF. The chain uses TRBV27 and TRBJ1-2; no clear D. CDR1 and CDR2 from the germline V gene are MNHEY and SMNVEV (reference sequence). The V end lost 7 bases, the J end lost 7 bases, and 25 bases lay between the germline ends. CDR3 length: 16 amino acids.

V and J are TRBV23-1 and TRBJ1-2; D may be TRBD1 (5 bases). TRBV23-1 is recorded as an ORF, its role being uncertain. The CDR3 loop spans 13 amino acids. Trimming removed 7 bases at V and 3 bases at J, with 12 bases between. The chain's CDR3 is CASIRAEDYGYTF. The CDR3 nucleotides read TGCGCCAGCATCAGGGCAGAGGACTATGGCTACACCTTC.

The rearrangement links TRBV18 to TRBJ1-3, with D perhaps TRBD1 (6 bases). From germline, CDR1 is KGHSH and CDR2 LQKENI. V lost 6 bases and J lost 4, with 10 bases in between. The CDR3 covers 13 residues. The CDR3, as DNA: TGTGCCAGCTCTCAGGGGAACGGAAACACCATATATTTT. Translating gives CASSQGNGNTIYF.

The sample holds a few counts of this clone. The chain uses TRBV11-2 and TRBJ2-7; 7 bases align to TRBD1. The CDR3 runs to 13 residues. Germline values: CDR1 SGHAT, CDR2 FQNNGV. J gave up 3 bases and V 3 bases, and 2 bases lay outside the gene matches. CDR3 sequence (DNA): TGTGCCAGCAGCTTCGCAGGGGGCTACGAGCAGTACTTC. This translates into CASSFAGGYEQYF.

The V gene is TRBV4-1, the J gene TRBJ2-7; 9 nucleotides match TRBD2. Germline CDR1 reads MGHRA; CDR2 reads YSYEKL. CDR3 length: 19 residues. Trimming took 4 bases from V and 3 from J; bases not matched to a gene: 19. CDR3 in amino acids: CASSPDAGTGTSSLYEQYF. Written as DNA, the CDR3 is TGCGCCAGCAGCCCCGACGCTGGGACGGGGACTAGCAGCCTCTACGAGCAGTACTTC.

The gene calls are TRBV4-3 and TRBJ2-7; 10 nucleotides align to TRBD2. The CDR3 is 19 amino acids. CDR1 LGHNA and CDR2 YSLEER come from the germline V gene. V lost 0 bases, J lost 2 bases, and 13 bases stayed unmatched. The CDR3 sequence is CASSQEKASGRVGTYEQYF. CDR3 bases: TGCGCCAGCAGCCAAGAAAAAGCTAGCGGGAGAGTAGGCACCTACGAGCAGTACTTC.